The present T cell receptor (beta chain) was sequenced within a study of cytomegalovirus exposure and HLA in healthy donors. Overall study findings and caveats: In a later analysis, productive TCRs from donors in an Asian-associated ancestry cluster reportedly carried fewer N-insertions than the cohort mean. The authors enumerated over 150 TCR beta chains as linked to cytomegalovirus.

To note about this clone: Its target is unknown. In the same sample, other DNA sequences code for this CDR3.

The PCR made use of 60 Vbeta and 13 Jbeta primers. Sequenced by immunoSEQ multiplex PCR; TCRdb stores in-frame clones only, minus some. The sample has roughly 70,000 clones, around 78% seen once; the top ten hold approximately 5.8%. In germline, CDR1 is SGHRS, CDR2 YFSETQ. Trimming cost V 0 bases and J 1 base, with 11 bases left between them. The CDR3 covers 15 residues. Sequencing input: PBMCs. The receptor comes from a man aged 45-60 years in good health and CMV-seronegative. This chain uses TRBV5-1 with TRBJ2-7; D unclear. Written as DNA, the CDR3 is TGCGCCAGCAGCTTGGAAGGTGGCAGGTCCTACGAGCAGTACTTC. Protein sequence: CASSLEGGRSYEQYF. Full variable domain (outside the CDR3, taken from reference TRBV5-1 and TRBJ2-7): KAGVTQTPRYLIKTRGQQVTLSCSPISGHRSVSWYQQTPGQGLQFLFEYFSETQRNKGNFPGRFSGRQFSNSRSEMNVSTLELGDSALYLCASSLEGGRSYEQYFGPGTRLTVT.